This T cell receptor (beta chain) is from a study of blood T cells in healthy people across ages. A second about 7 to 12 cycle PCR used barcoded and J-beta primers. MiXCR, applied by TCRdb to the 5' RACE reads, yields one record per CDR3 protein. The table shows hundreds of thousands of distinct CDR3 sequences, with about 26% occurring only once. The germline V and J ends were trimmed by 5 bases and 6 bases, with 14 bases remaining between them. The CDR3 length is 14 residues. CDR1 is MNHEY, CDR2 SMNVEV, per germline (reference sequence). Each sample used at least 6 million PBMCs. The same sample was also used in a study of T cells of mothers and their children.

The sequencing sample was made of blood. The receptor comes from a boy younger than 10 in good health. The chain combines TRBV27 with TRBJ2-4; D is possibly TRBD1 (6 bases). The CDR3 DNA is TGTGCCAGCAGTAGTACAGGGATCCCAAACATTCAGTACTTC. Amino acids: CASSSTGIPNIQYF.